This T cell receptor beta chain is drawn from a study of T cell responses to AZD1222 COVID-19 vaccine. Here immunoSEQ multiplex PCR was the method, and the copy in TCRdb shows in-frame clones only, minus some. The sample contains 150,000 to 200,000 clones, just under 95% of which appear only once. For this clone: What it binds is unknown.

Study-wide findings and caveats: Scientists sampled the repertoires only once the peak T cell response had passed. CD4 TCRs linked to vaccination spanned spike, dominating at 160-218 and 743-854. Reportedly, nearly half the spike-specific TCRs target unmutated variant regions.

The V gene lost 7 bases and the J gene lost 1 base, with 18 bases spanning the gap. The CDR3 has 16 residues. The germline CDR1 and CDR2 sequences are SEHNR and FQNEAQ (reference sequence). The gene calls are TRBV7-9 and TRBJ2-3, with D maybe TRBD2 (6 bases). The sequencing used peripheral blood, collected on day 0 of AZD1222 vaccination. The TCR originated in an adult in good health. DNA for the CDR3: TGTGCCAGCACCACTAGCCTTTCGACAGGCACAGATACGCAGTATTTT. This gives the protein CASTTSLSTGTDTQYF.